This entry concerns a single T cell receptor beta chain. The data stem from a study of blood T cell repertoires in COVID-19. Study-wide background: COVID-19 samples collected from the United States, Italy and Spain covered acute and convalescent phases. Nucleic acid was either cDNA or gDNA, and it came from T cells, B-cell-depleted T cells, or PBMCs.

V lost 4 bases to trimming and J lost 4 bases; unmatched junction nucleotides: 10. CDR1 and CDR2 from the germline V gene are MNHNS and SASEGT. The CDR3 extends over 16 amino acids. Profiling relied on immunoSEQ multiplex PCR, and the TCRdb table lists in-frame clones only, not all of them. This table holds approximately 490,000 clones, about nine tenths found once. The study recruited people aged about 18 to 90 years across approximately 24 US areas. Two negative PCRs, clearance, or symptom resolution were required of recovered Cohort 3 donors. The gene calls are TRBV6-1 and TRBJ1-5, with 7 nucleotides matching TRBD1. Sequenced input: PBMCs or T cells enriched from blood (not recorded which). This TCR derives from a woman in her fifties or sixties who had recovered from COVID-19. The CDR3 sequence is CASSGTGQWTNQPQHF. CDR3 bases: TGTGCCAGCAGTGGAACGGGACAGTGGACAAATCAGCCCCAGCATTTT.